The 5 T cell receptor beta chains given below trace back to one sample, sequenced in a study of CD8 T cells in Susac syndrome. Random hexamers were used to reverse transcribe an amount of about 0.45 to 1 ug RNA. TCRdb used MiXCR to reprocess the immunoSEQ multiplex PCR reads, holding one entry per CDR3 protein. The table shows fewer than 85,000 distinct CDR3 sequences, with 85% to 95% occurring only once. Material for sequencing was CD8+ T cells from PBMCs. The receptors were gathered from a human donor with Susac syndrome.

This chain links TRBV14 with TRBJ2-7; no clear D gene. CDR1 and CDR2 (germline): SGHDN, FVKESK. The CDR3 length is 12 residues. V was shortened by 4 bases and J by 2 bases, with 6 bases between the two germline ends. The CDR3 region is CASSPSAYEQYF. The CDR3 DNA reads TGTGCCAGCAGCCCCAGTGCCTACGAGCAGTACTTC.

This chain joins TRBV7-9 and TRBJ2-7; possible D gene TRBD1, 7 bases. V dropped 4 bases and J dropped 1 base, with 17 bases sitting between them. The CDR3 runs to 16 residues. The germline V gene encodes CDR1 SEHNR and CDR2 FQNEAQ (reference sequence). DNA of the CDR3: TGTGCCAGCAGCTCAAGTCAGGGGGGCGCGTCCTACGAGCAGTACTTC. This sequence encodes CASSSSQGGASYEQYF.

The chain joins TRBV6-6 to TRBJ2-2; D uncertain. This CDR3 has 15 amino acids. The germline CDR1 and CDR2 sequences are MNHNY and SVGAGI (reference sequence). V was pared by 0 bases and J by 6 bases, with 11 bases between. CDR3 in amino acids: CASSYSAFDPGELFF. CDR3 nucleotides: TGTGCCAGCAGTTACTCGGCCTTCGATCCCGGGGAGCTGTTTTTT.

The chain couples TRBV12-3 or TRBV12-4 to TRBJ2-5; 12 nucleotides match TRBD2. V lost 6 bases to trimming and J lost 2 bases; unmatched junction nucleotides: 4. The CDR3 extends over 15 amino acids. The CDR3 DNA reads TGTGCCAGCAGAGTACTAGCGGGAGGACAAGAGACCCAGTACTTC. Translating it yields CASRVLAGGQETQYF.

This chain uses TRBV5-6 with TRBJ1-5; D unresolved. The CDR3 totals 13 residues. Trimming cost V 5 bases and J 4 bases, with 10 bases left between them. Germline CDR1 and CDR2: SGHDT and YYEEEE. The CDR3 region is CASSFGGNQPQHF. The CDR3 DNA sequence: TGTGCCAGCAGTTTCGGCGGAAATCAGCCCCAGCATTTT.